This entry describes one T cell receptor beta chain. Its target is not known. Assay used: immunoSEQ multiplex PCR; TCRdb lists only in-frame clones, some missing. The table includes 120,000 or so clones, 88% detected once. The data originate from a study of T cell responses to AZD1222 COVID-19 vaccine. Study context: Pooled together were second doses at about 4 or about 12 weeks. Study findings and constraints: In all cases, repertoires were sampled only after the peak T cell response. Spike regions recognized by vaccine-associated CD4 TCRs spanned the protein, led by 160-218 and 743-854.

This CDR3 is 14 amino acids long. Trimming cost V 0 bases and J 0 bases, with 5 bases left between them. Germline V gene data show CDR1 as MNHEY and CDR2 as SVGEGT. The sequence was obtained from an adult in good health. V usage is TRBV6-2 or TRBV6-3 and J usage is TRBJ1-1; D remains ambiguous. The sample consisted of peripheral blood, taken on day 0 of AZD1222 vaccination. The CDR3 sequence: CASSYSPMNTEAFF. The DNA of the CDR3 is TGTGCCAGCAGTTACTCCCCCATGAACACTGAAGCTTTCTTT.